One and the same sample provided the 25 T cell receptor beta chains below, sequenced in a study of early T cells in non-severe SARS-CoV-2 infection (dated by TCRdb to the early 2020s). Libraries were prepared through 5' RACE. The data were produced on a NextSeq 500. TCRdb reprocessed the public reads (quality trimming at Q25 with fastp, clone calling with MiXCR) and kept in-frame beta chains. Every CDR3 protein is listed once, alongside the most common genes and DNA of its rows. Here the sample has approximately 120,000 distinct CDR3 sequences; more than 12% occur a single time. The top ten hold just over 20% of the sample. Sequencing was performed on whole blood. Source of these receptors: an adult who was a healthcare worker with PCR-confirmed SARS-CoV-2 infection or an uninfected control (not recorded which).

This clonotype was observed many times. One end of the junction fails to match germline, which may point to a read error. The V and J genes are TRBV28 and TRBJ2-7; a weak D match, TRBD1 (6 bases). Germline V gives CDR1 MDHEN, CDR2 SYDVKM. The CDR3 sequence is 10 residues long. The CDR3 loop is CASTRQVADF. DNA of the CDR3: TGTGCCAGCACTCGACAGGTCGCGGACTTC.

The chain joins TRBV5-1 to TRBJ2-3; TRBD2 matches at 9 bases. V shed 3 bases and J 3 bases; nucleotides not matched to a gene: 8. CDR3 length equals 16 residues. CDR1 is SGHRS and CDR2 is YFSETQ in the germline V gene. The DNA for the CDR3 is TGCGCCAGCAGCTCCCTCGAGCGGGGGGAGACAGATACGCAGTATTTT. This encodes CASSSLERGETDTQYF.

The sample holds a few counts of this clonotype. The chain joins TRBV9 to TRBJ2-1; possibly TRBD1 or TRBD2 for D (5 bases each). Germline V gene lookup returns CDR1 SGDLS and CDR2 YYNGEE. With 4 bases removed from V and 3 bases from J, the gap between germline ends came to 14 bases. CDR3 size: 15 residues. In nucleotides, the CDR3 is TGTGCCAGCAGCCCGGGACCGAGCTACTACAATGAGCAGTTCTTC. This codes for CASSPGPSYYNEQFF.

This clonotype has more than one count but fewer than ten. The chain joins TRBV5-1 to TRBJ2-3; 8 nucleotides align to TRBD2. The CDR3 has 14 amino acids. The germline V gene has CDR1 SGHRS and CDR2 YFSETQ. J lost 5 bases, V lost 3 bases, and 5 bases had no gene match. As DNA, the CDR3 is TGCGCCAGCAGCTCGGGGGGGCCAGTAGATACGCAGTATTTT. Translated: CASSSGGPVDTQYF.

J is TRBJ1-5 and V is TRBV4-1; TRBD1 agrees at 8 bases. V shed 3 bases, J shed 6 bases, and the junction held 7 bases outside the gene matches. Germline V gives CDR1 MGHRA, CDR2 YSYEKL. The CDR3 contains 15 residues. CDR3 protein: CASSQEDRGTQPQHF. CDR3 bases: TGCGCCAGCAGCCAGGAAGACAGGGGTACTCAGCCCCAGCATTTT.

In this sample, this clonotype turned up many times. The rearrangement joins TRBV2 to TRBJ2-1, with 7 bases matching TRBD2. V lost 7 bases to trimming and J lost 9 bases; unmatched junction nucleotides: 12. There are 14 residues in the CDR3. The germline CDR1 and CDR2 sequences are SNHLY and FYNNEI. CDR3 region: CASTLGGNVVEQFF. Written as DNA, the CDR3 is TGTGCCAGCACATTGGGGGGGAACGTGGTTGAGCAGTTCTTC. Full variable domain (outside the CDR3, taken from reference TRBV2 and TRBJ2-1): EPEVTQTPSHQVTQMGQEVILRCVPISNHLYFYWYRQILGQKVEFLVSFYNNEISEKSEIFDDQFSVERPDGSNFTLKIRSTKLEDSAMYFCASTLGGNVVEQFFGPGTRLTVL.

CDR3 region: CASSHSRFSSGNTIYF. The CDR3 DNA sequence: TGTGCCAGCAGCCACTCACGGTTTAGCTCTGGAAACACCATATATTTT. The J gene is TRBJ1-3, the V gene TRBV7-2; no clear D. Germline loops: CDR1 SGHTA, CDR2 FQGNSA. The CDR3 is made up of 16 amino acids. V lost 5 bases and J 0 bases, leaving 14 bases between the germline ends.

V and J are TRBV7-3 and TRBJ1-1; tentative D call: TRBD1 (6 bases). The CDR3 runs to 13 residues. Trimming took 6 bases from V and 5 from J, leaving 13 bases between them. Looked up from germline, CDR1 is SGHTA and CDR2 is FQGTGA. CDR3 protein: CASSQTGLTEAFF. DNA for the CDR3: TGTGCCAGCAGTCAAACAGGGCTTACTGAAGCTTTCTTT.

This clonotype was counted many times. V usage is TRBV5-4 and J usage is TRBJ2-3; D ambiguous. Germline values: CDR1 SGHNT, CDR2 YYREEE (reference sequence). V was pared by 0 bases and J by 0 bases, with 5 bases between. The CDR3 is 14 residues long. The CDR3 here is CASSLGISTDTQYF. The CDR3 DNA reads as TGTGCCAGCAGCTTGGGAATTAGCACAGATACGCAGTATTTT. Using reference TRBV5-4 and TRBJ2-3 for the parts outside the CDR3, the full variable domain is ETGVTQSPTHLIKTRGQQVTLRCSSQSGHNTVSWYQQALGQGPQFIFQYYREEENGRGNFPPRFSGLQFPNYSSELNVNALELDDSALYLCASSLGISTDTQYFGPGTRLTVL.

This clonotype has just a few counts. The chain uses TRBV20-1 and TRBJ2-5; D is possibly TRBD1 (5 bases). CDR3 size: 13 residues. V was shortened by 0 bases and J by 5 bases, with 10 bases between the two germline ends. CDR1 and CDR2 from the germline V gene are DFQATT and SNEGSKA (reference sequence). Written as DNA, the CDR3 is TGCAGTGCTAGAGATGGACAAGCGGAGACCCAGTACTTC. It is translated as CSARDGQAETQYF.

This clonotype was recorded many times. The CDR3 region is CASSPASWTNYGYTF. The CDR3 DNA follows: TGTGCCAGCAGTCCTGCTTCCTGGACTAACTATGGCTACACCTTC. The V gene is TRBV6-5, the J gene TRBJ1-2; D is ambiguous. Germline V gives CDR1 MNHEY, CDR2 SVGAGI. Trimming shortened V by 5 bases and J by 0 bases, and 13 bases separated the two germline ends. This CDR3 has 15 residues.

This chain links TRBV5-1 with TRBJ1-1; D is undetermined. V was trimmed by 3 bases and J by 5 bases, leaving 14 bases between them. The CDR3 is made up of 14 amino acids. Germline loops: CDR1 SGHRS, CDR2 YFSETQ. As DNA, the CDR3 is TGCGCCAGCAGCTCCACAGTGGTCGGAACTGAAGCTTTCTTT. Translated, it gives CASSSTVVGTEAFF.

This clonotype has more than one count but fewer than ten. V is TRBV6-5 and J is TRBJ1-6; tentative D call: TRBD1 (5 bases). The germline V gene encodes CDR1 MNHEY and CDR2 SVGAGI. The CDR3 is 15 residues long. Deletions cut 10 bases from V and 3 bases from J, with 16 bases between. The CDR3 region has the DNA TGTGCCACCAATCTCGAGGGACTCTATAATTCACCCCTCCACTTT. Its protein product is CATNLEGLYNSPLHF.

The J gene is TRBJ2-5, the V gene TRBV29-1; 10 bases are shared with TRBD1. The V and J ends lost 7 bases and 2 bases, in that order; junction bases with no gene match: 16. The germline gives CDR1 SQVTM, CDR2 ANQGSEA. The CDR3 is 17 residues long. The CDR3 nucleotides are TGCAGCGCCGCACCACCTACCGGGACAGGGGCTCAAGAGACCCAGTACTTC. Translated, it gives CSAAPPTGTGAQETQYF.

The V gene is TRBV6-6, the J gene TRBJ1-2; tentative D call: TRBD1 (5 bases). The CDR3 is made up of 14 amino acids. The germline gives CDR1 MNHNY, CDR2 SVGAGI (reference sequence). With 6 bases removed from V and 7 bases from J, the gap between germline ends came to 18 bases. Here the CDR3 reads CASRLRGPYFGYTF. CDR3 DNA: TGTGCCAGCAGGTTGAGGGGACCGTACTTTGGCTACACCTTC.

This clonotype was counted between two and nine times. The chain employs TRBV30 and TRBJ1-5; weak D call: TRBD1 (5 bases). The CDR3 contains 11 residues. Per the germline V gene, CDR1 is GTSNPN and CDR2 is SVGIG (reference sequence). V was pared by 5 bases and J by 7 bases, with 9 bases between. CDR3: CAWGAGQPQHF. The CDR3 region has the DNA TGTGCCTGGGGGGCAGGGCAGCCCCAGCATTTT. Full variable domain (remainder filled in from reference TRBV30 and TRBJ1-5): SQTIHQWPATLVQPVGSPLSLECTVEGTSNPNLYWYRQAAGRGLQLLFYSVGIGQISSEVPQNLSASRPQDRQFILSSKKLLLSDSGFYLCAWGAGQPQHFGDGTRLSIL.

This clonotype has just a few counts. The chain employs TRBV7-6 and TRBJ1-1; TRBD1 agrees at 7 bases. J lost 6 bases, V lost 5 bases, and 15 bases had no gene match. From germline, CDR1 is SGHVS and CDR2 FNYEAQ. The CDR3 is 16 amino acids. CDR3 bases: TGTGCCAGCAGCCCCTTAGCCCAGGGGGGGTACTCTGAAGCTTTCTTT. This gives the protein CASSPLAQGGYSEAFF.

This clonotype was counted a few times. V gene TRBV3-1 combines with J gene TRBJ2-1, with D uncertain. CDR1 is LGHDT and CDR2 is YNNKEL in the germline V gene (reference sequence). V gave up 2 bases and J gave up 7 bases, with 12 bases separating them. The CDR3 contains 14 residues. The CDR3 DNA follows: TGTGCCAGCAGCCAAAGGGCCCTCACGAATGAGCAGTTCTTC. As protein: CASSQRALTNEQFF.

This chain joins TRBV20-1 and TRBJ2-7, with D possibly matching TRBD2 (5 bases). This CDR3 is built from 14 residues. Trimming shortened V by 1 base and J by 6 bases, and 16 bases separated the two germline ends. The germline V gene encodes CDR1 DFQATT and CDR2 SNEGSKA (reference sequence). The CDR3 coding sequence is TGCAGTGCTAGAGGGGAGAGCGCTATCAGCGAGCAGTACTTC. The encoded protein is CSARGESAISEQYF.

This clonotype has just a few counts. The rearrangement joins TRBV7-3 to TRBJ1-6; unclear D gene. The CDR3 sequence is 14 residues long. The V gene's germline CDR1 is SGHTA and CDR2 FQGTGA. Trimming cost V 1 base and J 7 bases, with 8 bases left between them. The CDR3 nucleotides are TGTGCCAGCAGCTTAAGAGGGTACAATTCACCCCTCCACTTT. This codes for CASSLRGYNSPLHF.

The chain couples TRBV12-3 or TRBV12-4 to TRBJ2-2, with 9 bases that match TRBD1. The CDR3 loop spans 16 amino acids. J gave up 3 bases and V 7 bases, and 9 bases lay outside the gene matches. The CDR3, as DNA: TGTGCCAGCATCTCACGGGACAGGGAGGACACCGGGGAGCTGTTTTTT. Translating gives CASISRDREDTGELFF.

The CDR3 DNA follows: TGTGCCAGCAGCCCGCGCCCAAAGGGAATCCGGGATGGCTACACCTTC. This codes for CASSPRPKGIRDGYTF. The chain links TRBV13 to TRBJ1-2; no definite D call. The CDR3 is 16 residues long. The V end lost 5 bases, the J end lost 6 bases, and 22 bases lay between the germline ends. Germline assignment: CDR1 PRHDT and CDR2 FYEKMQ (reference sequence).

V is TRBV18 and J is TRBJ1-6; D may be TRBD1 (5 bases). The CDR3 is 15 residues long. The V gene lost 6 bases and the J gene lost 6 bases, with 15 bases spanning the gap. The germline V gene has CDR1 KGHSH and CDR2 LQKENI. In DNA, the CDR3 is TGTGCCAGCTCTCAAGACAGCCCCCGTAATTCACCCCTCCACTTT. It translates to CASSQDSPRNSPLHF.

In DNA form, the CDR3 reads TGTGCCAGCAGCCAAGATTCGGGGGCCAGCACTGAAGCTTTCTTT. Translating gives CASSQDSGASTEAFF. The chain uses TRBV3-1 and TRBJ1-1; D perhaps matches TRBD1 (6 bases). V shed 0 bases and J shed 4 bases, with 12 bases lying between them. CDR1 and CDR2 (germline): LGHDT, YNNKEL (reference sequence). CDR3 length: 15 residues.

This sequence joins TRBV2 and TRBJ2-2; 7 positions match TRBD2. The germline CDR1 and CDR2 sequences are SNHLY and FYNNEI. With V trimmed by 4 bases and J by 3 bases, 2 bases remained unmatched. The CDR3 length is 14 residues. The CDR3 DNA reads TGTGCCAGCAGTGCCACTAGCGACACCGGGGAGCTGTTTTTT. This encodes CASSATSDTGELFF.